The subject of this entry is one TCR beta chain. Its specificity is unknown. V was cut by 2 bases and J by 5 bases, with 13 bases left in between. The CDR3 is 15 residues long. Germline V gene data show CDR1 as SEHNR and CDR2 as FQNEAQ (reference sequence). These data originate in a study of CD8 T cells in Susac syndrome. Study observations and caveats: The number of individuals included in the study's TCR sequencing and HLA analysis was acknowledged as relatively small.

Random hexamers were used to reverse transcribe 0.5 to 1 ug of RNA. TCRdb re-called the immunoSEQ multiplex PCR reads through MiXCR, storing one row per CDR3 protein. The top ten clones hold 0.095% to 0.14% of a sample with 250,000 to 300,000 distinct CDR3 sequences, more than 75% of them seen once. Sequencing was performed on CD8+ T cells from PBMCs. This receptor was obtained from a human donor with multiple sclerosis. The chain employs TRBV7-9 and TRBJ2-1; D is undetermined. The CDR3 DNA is TGTGCCAGCAGCTTATCTTCTAGGACCGACAATGAGCAGTTCTTC. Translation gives CASSLSSRTDNEQFF.